This T cell receptor beta chain was recorded in a study of shared clonotypes between healthy human individuals. This clone was detected once. Other nucleotide sequences in the sample specify the same CDR3. The method was immunoSEQ multiplex PCR; TCRdb's version includes in-frame clones alone and lacks a portion of them. The table lists 2 million to 2.5 million clones, 80% to 95% of them singletons, with 0.3% to 0.4% in the top ten. V was trimmed by 3 bases and J by 3 bases, leaving 8 bases between them. Germline-derived CDR1 and CDR2 are KGHSH and LQKENI. This CDR3 contains 13 residues. Sequenced input: naive CD4+ T cells from PBMCs. As to subset: CD45RA+ positively selected. The sequence was obtained from a man in his late teens or twenties in good health. Some clones in this sample may be carry-over from other donors' samples. The J gene is TRBJ2-5, the V gene TRBV18; no firm D call. CDR3 in amino acids: CASSPPSEETQYF. CDR3 coding DNA: TGTGCCAGCTCACCGCCCTCGGAAGAGACCCAGTACTTC. The full variable domain, rest sourced from reference TRBV18 and TRBJ2-5, is NAGVMQNPRHLVRRRGQEARLRCSPMKGHSHVYWYRQLPEEGLKFMVYLQKENIIDESGMPKERFSAEFPKEGPSILRIQQVVRGDSAAYFCASSPPSEETQYFGPGTRLLVL.